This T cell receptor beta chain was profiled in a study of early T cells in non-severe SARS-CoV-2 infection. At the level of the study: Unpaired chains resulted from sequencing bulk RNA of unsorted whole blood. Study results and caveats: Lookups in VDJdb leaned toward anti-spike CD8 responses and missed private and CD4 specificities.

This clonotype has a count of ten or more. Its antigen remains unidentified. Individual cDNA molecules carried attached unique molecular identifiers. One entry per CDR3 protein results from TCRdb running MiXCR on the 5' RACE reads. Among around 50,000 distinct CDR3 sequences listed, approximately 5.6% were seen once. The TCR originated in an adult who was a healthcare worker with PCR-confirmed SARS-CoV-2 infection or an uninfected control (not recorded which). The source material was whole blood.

CDR3 sequence (DNA): TGTGCCAGCTCACCCGCCTCGGCAGGGGAGACCCAGTACTTC. Encoded protein: CASSPASAGETQYF. The chain uses TRBV18 and TRBJ2-5, with a weak D call TRBD1 (5 bases). The CDR3 has 14 residues. V dropped 3 bases and J dropped 5 bases, with 13 bases sitting between them. CDR1 and CDR2 from the germline V gene are KGHSH and LQKENI.